This TCR beta chain was obtained from a study of identical twins. CDR3 length equals 16 residues. Germline V gives CDR1 SGHRS, CDR2 YFSETQ. Trimming took off 1 base at V and 1 base at J, with 11 bases between the two ends. Whole-study results and caveats: Out-of-frame alpha sequences shared between twins exhibited an excess of low generation probability. Beta out-of-frame sequences displayed a weaker excess of sharing between twins. Cross-sectional statistical analysis was relied on for the conclusions, without the same donors being followed. The study found that models underestimated out-of-frame TCR alpha sharing in monozygotic twins.

TCRdb called the 5' RACE reads again in MiXCR, with one record for every CDR3 protein. The data hold about 890,000 distinct CDR3 sequences, with more than 9% observed a single time. This clonotype was found many times. What it recognizes is unknown. The same specimen was also included in a second study, on yellow fever vaccine responses in identical twins.

The receptor was isolated from a woman aged 18-29 years in good health. This rearrangement joins TRBV5-1 to TRBJ2-2; TRBD1 is a possible D gene (6 bases). Sequences were obtained from PBMCs. CDR3 region: CASSLTGYGNTGELFF. The CDR3 nucleotides read TGCGCCAGCAGCTTGACAGGGTATGGGAACACCGGGGAGCTGTTTTTT.